A few counts support the clone carrying this T cell receptor (beta chain). These data belong to a study of T-cell reconstitution after alpha-beta-depleted transplantation in children. The CDR3 extends over 14 amino acids. The junction had 6 bases not matched to a gene; V was cut back by 6 bases and J by 7 bases. Germline lookup yields CDR1 MNHEY and CDR2 SMNVEV (reference sequence). It was with unique molecular identifiers that the TCRbeta library was prepared. TCRdb analysed the PCR reads with MiXCR anew, one entry per CDR3 protein. Of almost 250,000 distinct CDR3 sequences listed, 20% to 30% are singletons.

The chain links TRBV27 to TRBJ2-7; 13 bases line up with TRBD2. The sample consisted of PBMCs, taken before TCRalphabeta/CD19-depleted stem cell transplant. This receptor was taken from a girl aged 2 to 10 with Fanconi anemia, due to receive a stem cell transplant. CDR3 coding DNA: TGTGCCAGCAGACGGACTAGCGGGGGACGGGAGCAGTACTTC. Translating gives CASRRTSGGREQYF.